Listed below are T cell receptor beta chains from one sample, sequenced in a study of cytomegalovirus exposure and HLA in healthy donors. Assay: immunoSEQ multiplex PCR; the TCRdb copy retains only in-frame clones and omits some. Of fewer than 200,000 clones in the sample, less than 95% were seen once. Sequenced: PBMCs. These receptors were collected from a young woman in good health and CMV-seropositive. CDR3s include the opening cysteine and the closing phenylalanine or tryptophan.

V	J	CDR3
TRBV19	TRBJ2-2	CASSMLQGSDYTGELFF
TRBV28	TRBJ1-5	CASSWGQPQPQHF
TRBV2	TRBJ2-1	CASSEWPSGSAKGGEQFF
TRBV15	TRBJ2-1	CATSREGLAGNYNEQFF
TRBV27	TRBJ1-2	CASSLGGASNYGYTF
TRBV19	TRBJ1-5	CASSTTTLTGGDQPQHF
TRBV28	TRBJ2-5	CASRDRGRETQYF
TRBV29-1	TRBJ2-1	CSVVGQGVEYNEQFF
TRBV28	TRBJ1-4	CASTSGGLNEKLFF
TRBV7-2	TRBJ2-3	CASSLWGLAGGGSPDTQYF
TRBV13	TRBJ2-1	CASSPRTSGRYEQFF
TRBV19	TRBJ2-1	CASSPGDEQFF
TRBV4-2	TRBJ2-5	CASSQETSGGSKTQYF
TRBV27	TRBJ2-7	CASSLNSYYYEQYF
TRBV7-2	TRBJ2-7	CASSLARISGGSYEQYF
TRBV6-1	TRBJ1-6	CASSELGRGGNSPLHF
TRBV30	TRBJ2-3	CAWGLAGGDTQYF
TRBV7-9	TRBJ2-2	CASSLGGLAGVTNTGELFF
TRBV27	TRBJ2-6	CASRRQGISGANVLTF
TRBV9	TRBJ1-1	CASSQTGQLTEAFF
TRBV19	TRBJ1-3	CASGPTGAIGNTIYF
TRBV6-1	TRBJ2-2	CASSETGLTGELFF
TRBV5-5	TRBJ1-5	CASSLVPDYSNQPQHF
TRBV7-3	TRBJ2-1	CASSLSGPNEQFF
TRBV28	TRBJ2-7	CASSWGQGLTYEQYF
TRBV30	TRBJ2-5	CAWSRGGKETQYF
TRBV7-9	TRBJ2-1	CASSLKRGGLYNEQFF
TRBV2	TRBJ2-6	CASSHSSGANVLTF
TRBV7-9	TRBJ2-5	CASSFAGPTRGETQYF
TRBV5-1	TRBJ2-3	CASSLSSGGAEDTQYF
TRBV4-2	TRBJ2-3	CASSQELAGGRPRDTQYF
TRBV6-1	TRBJ2-5	CASSEWGAGAQETQYF
TRBV2	TRBJ2-1	CASSGRSGGDRNEQFF
TRBV30	TRBJ1-6	CAWSVPGGVNYNSPLHF
TRBV2	TRBJ2-3	CASSGRGKGTDTQYF
TRBV11-3	TRBJ2-1	CASSHLAGGYNEQFF
TRBV5-1	TRBJ1-2	CASSWGTSELGGYTF
TRBV6-1	TRBJ2-7	CASSPATVIWEQYF
TRBV28	TRBJ1-5	CASSLRGLSNQPQHF
TRBV2	TRBJ1-4	CASSSRTTGTGNEKLFF
TRBV2	TRBJ2-7	CASSARLASYEQYF
TRBV19	TRBJ2-5	CASSRNGGIQETQYF
TRBV28	TRBJ1-3	CASSFRGVLGTGNTIYF
TRBV10-1	TRBJ1-1	CASSEKGTEAFF
TRBV4-1	TRBJ1-5	CASSQEWGTGNQPQHF
TRBV28	TRBJ2-1	CASHLAGVEEDYNEQFF
TRBV19	TRBJ2-3	CASSPTSGVTDTQYF
TRBV27	TRBJ2-7	CASSSWRGGEQYF
TRBV28	TRBJ1-1	CASSFITGGTEAFF
TRBV19	TRBJ1-5	CASSPDTGTRGGNQPQHF
TRBV25-1	TRBJ1-1	CASSEWDRAFF
TRBV28	TRBJ1-1	CASSFHSGVNTEAFF
TRBV28	TRBJ2-2	CASSLRTSGRPNTGELFF
TRBV27	TRBJ2-1	CASMGAYNEQFF
TRBV19	TRBJ1-4	CASSRKPGGTNEKLFF